Each of the 21 T cell receptor beta chains below was sequenced from the same sample in a study of vaccination effects on CD4 cells after COVID-19. The repertoire was sequenced with immunoSEQ multiplex PCR; TCRdb's copy has only in-frame clones and lacks some. The data contain about 54,000 clones, 75% to 90% of them singletons. Within the ViraFEST assay, antigen-specific CD4+ T cells underwent expansion with viral peptide pools prior to sequencing. Isolating CD4+ T cells followed around nine days of culture. These receptors are not linked to any known antigen. Sequences were derived from CD4+ T cells from PBMCs cultured with HCoV-229E spike peptides, sampled before COVID-19 vaccination. Receptor source: a human donor who received a COVID-19 vaccine.

The CDR3 loop is CASSTGLAGGTEQFF. The CDR3 DNA is TGCGCCAGCAGCACAGGACTAGCGGGGGGAACTGAGCAGTTCTTC. The chain links TRBV5-1 to TRBJ2-1, with 14 bases fitting TRBD2. The germline gives CDR1 SGHRS, CDR2 YFSETQ. The CDR3 spans 15 residues. V dropped 4 bases and J dropped 9; count of bases not matched to a gene: 6.

This clone was seen only once. The rearrangement joins TRBV5-1 to TRBJ2-5; D may be TRBD1 (8 bases). Germline V gene lookup returns CDR1 SGHRS and CDR2 YFSETQ. V shed 3 bases and J shed 5 bases, with 20 bases lying between them. The CDR3 contains 16 residues. Written as DNA, the CDR3 is TGCGCCAGCAGCTGGGGGGGTCGACAGGGGATGGAGACCCAGTACTTC. Translating it yields CASSWGGRQGMETQYF.

This rearrangement joins TRBV12-3 or TRBV12-4 to TRBJ1-2; maybe TRBD1 (6 bases). This CDR3 is 13 amino acids long. The V and J ends lost 4 bases and 8 bases respectively, with 14 bases between them. As DNA, the CDR3 is TGTGCCAGCAGTTCCAGCCGCAGGGGAGGCTACACCTTC. Amino acid sequence: CASSSSRRGGYTF.

This clone has just one count. This rearrangement joins TRBV29-1 to TRBJ1-1, with D hard to call. V dropped 7 bases and J dropped 0 bases, with 9 bases sitting between them. Germline V gives CDR1 SQVTM, CDR2 ANQGSEA. CDR3 size: 12 residues. The CDR3 sequence is CSAGSMNTEAFF. CDR3 coding DNA: TGCAGCGCGGGGTCCATGAACACTGAAGCTTTCTTT.

In its sample, this clone was seen a few times. V gene TRBV14 combines with J gene TRBJ2-2, with D unresolved. V lost 1 base and J lost 4, with 7 bases in between. The CDR3 sequence is 14 residues long. Germline CDR1 is SGHDN and CDR2 is FVKESK. CDR3 bases: TGTGCCAGCAGCCAAGCCGGACCCACCGGGGAGCTGTTTTTT. Residues: CASSQAGPTGELFF.

The gene calls are TRBV6-5 and TRBJ1-4; the D is unclear. The V and J ends lost 8 bases and 8 bases respectively, with 12 bases between them. Germline V gene lookup returns CDR1 MNHEY and CDR2 SVGAGI. The CDR3 loop spans 12 amino acids. The CDR3 reads CASGRVGEKLFF. The CDR3 DNA reads as TGTGCCAGCGGGCGGGTAGGAGAAAAACTGTTTTTT.

This clone appeared a few times. The V and J genes are TRBV2 and TRBJ2-1; the D is unclear. CDR1 and CDR2 from the germline V gene are SNHLY and FYNNEI. This CDR3 is 11 amino acids long. V shed 4 bases and J shed 10 bases, with 8 bases lying between them. CDR3 amino acids: CASSVLGEQFF. CDR3 bases: TGTGCCAGCAGTGTGCTTGGGGAGCAGTTCTTC.

V and J are TRBV5-1 and TRBJ2-3, with a tentative D call TRBD1 (6 bases). With 2 bases removed from V and 0 bases from J, the gap between germline ends came to 10 bases. In germline, CDR1 is SGHRS, CDR2 YFSETQ. The CDR3 runs to 15 residues. Written as DNA, the CDR3 is TGCGCCAGCAGCTTAGGGGGATCTAGCACAGATACGCAGTATTTT. It encodes CASSLGGSSTDTQYF.

The V call is TRBV7-3, the J call TRBJ2-1; 11 bases map to TRBD2. Trimming cost V 4 bases and J 2 bases; bases outside gene matches: 4. Looked up from germline, CDR1 is SGHTA and CDR2 is FQGTGA. The CDR3 is 16 residues long. The CDR3 DNA is TGTGCCAGCAGCTGGGATAGCGGGGGGGCCTACAATGAGCAGTTCTTC. Its translation: CASSWDSGGAYNEQFF.

The CDR3 bases are TGTGCCAGCAGCCAAGCCAGGGGGCTGTCTGGGGCCAACGTCCTGACTTTC. Translating gives CASSQARGLSGANVLTF. J is TRBJ2-6 and V is TRBV14; 8 nucleotides line up with TRBD1. Germline V CDR1 and CDR2: SGHDN, FVKESK. This CDR3 spans 17 amino acids. V dropped 1 base and J dropped 1; count of bases not matched to a gene: 3.

This clone was observed a few times. This rearrangement joins TRBV7-2 to TRBJ2-2; D is ambiguous. CDR1 SGHTA and CDR2 FQGNSA come from the germline V gene. The V and J ends lost 2 bases and 2 bases respectively, with 12 bases between them. CDR3 length equals 16 residues. This CDR3 is CASSLNGGSNTGELFF. CDR3 in DNA: TGTGCCAGCAGCTTAAACGGTGGTTCAAACACCGGGGAGCTGTTTTTT.

The rearrangement links TRBV5-1 to TRBJ1-1; tentative D call: TRBD1 (5 bases). V was cut by 4 bases and J by 4 bases, with 20 bases left in between. The CDR3 has 16 residues. Germline lookup yields CDR1 SGHRS and CDR2 YFSETQ. The CDR3 reads CASSLGVISWGTEAFF. As DNA, the CDR3 is TGCGCCAGCAGCCTGGGGGTGATCTCCTGGGGCACTGAAGCTTTCTTT. Full variable domain (missing parts from reference TRBV5-1 and TRBJ1-1): KAGVTQTPRYLIKTRGQQVTLSCSPISGHRSVSWYQQTPGQGLQFLFEYFSETQRNKGNFPGRFSGRQFSNSRSEMNVSTLELGDSALYLCASSLGVISWGTEAFFGQGTRLTVV.

This clone appeared a single time. The gene calls are TRBV7-8 and TRBJ1-1; D not certain. This CDR3 has 18 residues. Germline CDR1 reads SGHVS; CDR2 reads FQNEAQ. V was trimmed by 5 bases and J by 0 bases, leaving 22 bases between them. The CDR3 nucleotides are TGTGCCAGCAGCGTGGGGAACCACTATGGGGATATGAACACTGAAGCTTTCTTT. Translating it yields CASSVGNHYGDMNTEAFF.

The J gene is TRBJ1-2, the V gene TRBV19, with 9 bases identical to TRBD1. Trimming removed 5 bases from V and 4 bases from J; junction bases left unmatched: 17. Germline assignment: CDR1 LNHDA and CDR2 SQIVND (reference sequence). CDR3 length: 18 amino acids. The CDR3 DNA is TGTGCCAGTAGTCCGGACGAGTGGGACAGGGAAGACGGCTATGGCTACACCTTC. The encoded protein is CASSPDEWDREDGYGYTF. Filled out from reference TRBV19 and TRBJ1-2, the complete variable domain reads DGGITQSPKYLFRKEGQNVTLSCEQNLNHDAMYWYRQDPGQGLRLIYYSQIVNDFQKGDIAEGYSVSREKKESFPLTVTSAQKNPTAFYLCASSPDEWDREDGYGYTFGSGTRLTVV.

The V and J genes are TRBV2 and TRBJ1-5; 7 bases fit TRBD1. The CDR3 has 13 residues. Trimming at V came to 6 bases and at J to 5 bases, leaving 4 bases not matched to a gene. Germline CDR1 reads SNHLY; CDR2 reads FYNNEI. In DNA form, the CDR3 reads TGTGCCAGCAGATTTACAGGGGATCAGCCCCAGCATTTT. Amino acid sequence: CASRFTGDQPQHF.

The gene calls are TRBV3-1 (or the pseudogene TRBV3-2) and TRBJ2-2; TRBD1 matches 8 bases. This CDR3 contains 16 residues. Germline assignment: CDR1 LGHDT and CDR2 YNNKEL (reference sequence). V gave up 4 bases and J gave up 5 bases; unmatched junction bases: 9. The CDR3: CASSRPQGARTGELFF. As DNA, the CDR3 is TGTGCCAGCAGCCGCCCCCAGGGGGCGCGGACCGGGGAGCTGTTTTTT.

This clone was recorded a few times. Written as DNA, the CDR3 is TGCAGTGCTAGAGGGAACGGGGAGCAGTACGTC. Translated: CSARGNGEQYV. V is TRBV20-1 and J is TRBJ2-7; D remains unclear. Germline lookup yields CDR1 DFQATT and CDR2 SNEGSKA (reference sequence). The length of the CDR3 is 11 residues. V dropped 1 base and J dropped 7 bases, with 8 bases sitting between them.

The rearrangement joins TRBV3-1 (or the pseudogene TRBV3-2) to TRBJ2-3; tentatively, D is TRBD2 (6 bases). The germline gives CDR1 LGHDT, CDR2 YNNKEL (reference sequence). V lost 4 bases and J 11 bases, leaving 22 bases between the germline ends. This CDR3 has 15 amino acids. CDR3 amino acids: CASSLKNWDSGGQYF. CDR3 bases: TGTGCCAGCAGCCTCAAAAACTGGGACTCCGGGGGGCAGTATTTT.

The chain uses TRBV7-2 and TRBJ1-1, with TRBD1 matching 8 bases. The CDR3 runs 15 residues. Germline CDR1 is SGHTA and CDR2 is FQGNSA. V lost 2 bases and J lost 4; bases outside the gene matches: 6. For the CDR3, the DNA is TGTGCCAGCAGCTTATACGGGACAGGCGGCACTGAAGCTTTCTTT. This encodes CASSLYGTGGTEAFF.

The chain links TRBV3-1 (or the pseudogene TRBV3-2) to TRBJ2-3, with TRBD2 as a possible D gene (5 bases). CDR1 is LGHDT, CDR2 YNNKEL, per germline (reference sequence). The CDR3 length is 15 residues. The V gene lost 6 bases and the J gene lost 2 bases, with 15 bases spanning the gap. The CDR3 nucleotides are TGTGCCAGCAGTCCAAACCTACTAGACACAGATACGCAGTATTTT. Protein sequence: CASSPNLLDTDTQYF.

The V and J genes are TRBV5-8 and TRBJ2-7; D remains ambiguous. Germline V CDR1 and CDR2: SGHTS, YDEGEE. The CDR3 is 15 residues long. V was cut by 1 base and J by 4 bases, with 15 bases left in between. CDR3 in DNA: TGTGCCAGCAGCTTGTTTGCCGGGTCCCCTTACGAGCAGTACGTC. Protein sequence: CASSLFAGSPYEQYV.